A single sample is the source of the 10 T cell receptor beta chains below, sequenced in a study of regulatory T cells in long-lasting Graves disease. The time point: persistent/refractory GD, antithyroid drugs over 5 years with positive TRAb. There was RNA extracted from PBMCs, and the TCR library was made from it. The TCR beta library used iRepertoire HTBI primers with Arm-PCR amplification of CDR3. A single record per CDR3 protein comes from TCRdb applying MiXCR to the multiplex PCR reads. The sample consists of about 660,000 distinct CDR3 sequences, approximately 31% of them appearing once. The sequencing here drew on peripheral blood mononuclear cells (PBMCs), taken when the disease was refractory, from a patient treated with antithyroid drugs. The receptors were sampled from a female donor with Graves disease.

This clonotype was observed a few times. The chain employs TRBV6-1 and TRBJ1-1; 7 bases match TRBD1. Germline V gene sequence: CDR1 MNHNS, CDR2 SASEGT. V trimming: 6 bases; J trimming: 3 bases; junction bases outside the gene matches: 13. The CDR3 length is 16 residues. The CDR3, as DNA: TGTGCCAGCAGGGACTTGGGCGGGCAGGGGGACACTGAAGCTTTCTTT. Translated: CASRDLGGQGDTEAFF.

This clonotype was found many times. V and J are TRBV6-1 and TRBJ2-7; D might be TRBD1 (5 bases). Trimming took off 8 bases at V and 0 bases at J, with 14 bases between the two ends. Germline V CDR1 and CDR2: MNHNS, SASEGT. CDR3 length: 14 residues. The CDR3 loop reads CASATVALSYEQYF. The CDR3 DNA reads TGTGCCAGCGCGACAGTTGCACTCTCCTACGAGCAGTACTTC.

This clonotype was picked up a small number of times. CDR3 nucleotides: TGTGCCAGCAGTTGGGCTGGGCCCCGGTCCTACGAGCAGTACTTC. Residues: CASSWAGPRSYEQYF. This chain connects TRBV11-2 to TRBJ2-7; D is undetermined. Trimming took off 6 bases at V and 1 base at J, with 16 bases between the two ends. Germline V gives CDR1 SGHAT, CDR2 FQNNGV. The CDR3 contains 15 residues.

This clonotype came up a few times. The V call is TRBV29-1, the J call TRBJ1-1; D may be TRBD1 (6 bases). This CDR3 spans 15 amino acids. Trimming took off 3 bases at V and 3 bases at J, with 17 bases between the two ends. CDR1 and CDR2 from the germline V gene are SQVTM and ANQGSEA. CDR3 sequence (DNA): TGCAGCGTTGATCGCAACTCAGGGGCTCACACTGAAGCTTTCTTT. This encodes CSVDRNSGAHTEAFF.

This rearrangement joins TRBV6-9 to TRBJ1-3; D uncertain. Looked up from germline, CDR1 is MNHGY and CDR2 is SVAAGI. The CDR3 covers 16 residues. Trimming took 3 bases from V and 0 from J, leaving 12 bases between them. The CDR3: CASSYSNRISGNTIYF. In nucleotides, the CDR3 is TGTGCCAGCAGTTACTCGAATAGGATCTCTGGAAACACCATATATTTT.

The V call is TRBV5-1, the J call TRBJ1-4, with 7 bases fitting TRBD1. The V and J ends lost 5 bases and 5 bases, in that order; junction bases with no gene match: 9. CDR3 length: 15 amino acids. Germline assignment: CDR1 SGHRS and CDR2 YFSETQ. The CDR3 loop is CASRYTGAGNEKLFF. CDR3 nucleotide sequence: TGCGCCAGCAGATATACAGGGGCCGGGAATGAAAAACTGTTTTTT.

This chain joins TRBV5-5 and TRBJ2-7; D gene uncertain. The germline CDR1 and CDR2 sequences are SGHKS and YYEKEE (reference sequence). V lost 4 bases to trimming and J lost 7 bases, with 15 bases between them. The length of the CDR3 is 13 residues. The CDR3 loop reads CASSPAASGEQYF. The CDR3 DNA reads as TGTGCCAGCAGCCCGGCGGCGTCCGGAGAGCAGTACTTC.

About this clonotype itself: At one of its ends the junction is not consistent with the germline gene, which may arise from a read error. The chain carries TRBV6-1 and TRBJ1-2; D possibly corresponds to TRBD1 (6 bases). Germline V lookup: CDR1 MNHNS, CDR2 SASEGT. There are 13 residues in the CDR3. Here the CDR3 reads CASTNMGQGRIWF. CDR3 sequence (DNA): TGTGCCAGTACTAACATGGGGCAGGGGCGAATCTGGTTC.

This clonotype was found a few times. The CDR3 nucleotides are TGCGCCAGCAGTGAGCGGGGTCAGGGGGCCAATTCACCCCTCCACTTT. Its translation: CASSERGQGANSPLHF. This sequence joins TRBV10-2 and TRBJ1-6, with 8 bases matching TRBD1. V lost 2 bases to trimming and J lost 7 bases; unmatched junction nucleotides: 7. The CDR3 spans 16 residues. Germline V gene data show CDR1 as WSHSY and CDR2 as SAAADI.

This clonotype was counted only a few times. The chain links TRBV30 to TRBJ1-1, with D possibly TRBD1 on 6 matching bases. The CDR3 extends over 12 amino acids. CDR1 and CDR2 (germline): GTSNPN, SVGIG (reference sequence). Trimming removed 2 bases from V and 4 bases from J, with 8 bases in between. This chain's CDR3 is CAWSTGPTEAFF. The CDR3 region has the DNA TGTGCCTGGAGTACAGGGCCCACTGAAGCTTTCTTT. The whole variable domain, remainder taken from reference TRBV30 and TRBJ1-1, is SQTIHQWPATLVQPVGSPLSLECTVEGTSNPNLYWYRQAAGRGLQLLFYSVGIGQISSEVPQNLSASRPQDRQFILSSKKLLLSDSGFYLCAWSTGPTEAFFGQGTRLTVV.